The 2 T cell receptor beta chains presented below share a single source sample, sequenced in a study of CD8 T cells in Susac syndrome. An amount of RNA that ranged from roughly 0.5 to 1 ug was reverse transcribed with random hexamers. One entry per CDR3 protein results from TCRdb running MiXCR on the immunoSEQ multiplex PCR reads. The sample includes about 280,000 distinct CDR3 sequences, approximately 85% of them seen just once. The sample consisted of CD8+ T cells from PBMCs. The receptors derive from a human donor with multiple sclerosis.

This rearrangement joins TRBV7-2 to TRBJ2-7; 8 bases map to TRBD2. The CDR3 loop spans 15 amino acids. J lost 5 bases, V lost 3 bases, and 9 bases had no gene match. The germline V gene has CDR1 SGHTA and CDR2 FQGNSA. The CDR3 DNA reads TGTGCCAGCAGCTTCACGAGCGGGAGTCAGAACGAGCAGTACTTC. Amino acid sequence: CASSFTSGSQNEQYF.

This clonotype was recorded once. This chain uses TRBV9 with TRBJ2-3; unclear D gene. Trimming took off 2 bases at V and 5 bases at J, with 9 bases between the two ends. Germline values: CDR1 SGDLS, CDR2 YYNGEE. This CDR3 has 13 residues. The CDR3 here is CASSVELRDTQYF. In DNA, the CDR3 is TGTGCCAGCAGCGTGGAACTTAGAGATACGCAGTATTTT.